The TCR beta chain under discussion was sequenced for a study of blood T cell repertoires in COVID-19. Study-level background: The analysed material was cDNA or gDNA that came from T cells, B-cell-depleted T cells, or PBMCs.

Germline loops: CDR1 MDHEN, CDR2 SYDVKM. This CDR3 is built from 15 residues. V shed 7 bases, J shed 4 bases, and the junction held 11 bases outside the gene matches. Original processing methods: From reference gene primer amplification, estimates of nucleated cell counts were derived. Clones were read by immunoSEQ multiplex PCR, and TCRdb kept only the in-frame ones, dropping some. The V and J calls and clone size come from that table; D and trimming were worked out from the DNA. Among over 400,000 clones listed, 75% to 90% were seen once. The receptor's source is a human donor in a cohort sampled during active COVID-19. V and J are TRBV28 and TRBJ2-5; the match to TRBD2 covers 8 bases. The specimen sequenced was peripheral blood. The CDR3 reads CASKAGAGVGETQYF. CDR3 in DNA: TGTGCCAGCAAAGCGGGAGCGGGAGTCGGAGAGACCCAGTACTTC. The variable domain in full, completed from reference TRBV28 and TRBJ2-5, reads DVKVTQSSRYLVKRTGEKVFLECVQDMDHENMFWYRQDPGLGLRLIYFSYDVKMKEKGDIPEGYSVSREKKERFSLILESASTNQTSMYLCASKAGAGVGETQYFGPGTRLLVL.